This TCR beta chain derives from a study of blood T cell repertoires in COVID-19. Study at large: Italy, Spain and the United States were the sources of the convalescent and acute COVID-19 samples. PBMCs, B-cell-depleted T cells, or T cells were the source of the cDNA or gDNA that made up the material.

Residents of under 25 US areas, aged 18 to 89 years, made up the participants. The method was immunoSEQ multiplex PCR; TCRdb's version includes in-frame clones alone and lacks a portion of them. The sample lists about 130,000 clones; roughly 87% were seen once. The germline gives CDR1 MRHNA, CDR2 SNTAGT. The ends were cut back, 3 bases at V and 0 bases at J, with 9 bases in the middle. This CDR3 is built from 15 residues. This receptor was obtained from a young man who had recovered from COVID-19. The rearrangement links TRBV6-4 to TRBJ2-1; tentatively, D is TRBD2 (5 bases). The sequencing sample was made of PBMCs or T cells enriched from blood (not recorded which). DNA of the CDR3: TGTGCCAGCAGTGAGGAAGGGAGCTCCTACAATGAGCAGTTCTTC. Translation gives CASSEEGSSYNEQFF.